This T cell receptor (beta chain) comes out of a study of blood T cell repertoires in COVID-19. Clones were sequenced by immunoSEQ multiplex PCR, and TCRdb holds only the in-frame ones, with some missing. The repertoire consists of around 240,000 clones, with 70% to 85% occurring once and the leading ten covering around 1.9%. Germline loops: CDR1 SGHTA, CDR2 FQGNSA. CDR3 length equals 16 residues. Germline trimming cut 2 bases from V and 6 bases from J; bases unmatched to any gene: 8. What was sequenced was peripheral blood. This sequence joins TRBV7-2 and TRBJ2-1; 9 nucleotides agree with TRBD2. This TCR was sampled from a woman aged 80 or over with acute or convalescent COVID-19. The CDR3 sequence: CASSLMSGGFLNEQFF. The DNA of the CDR3 is TGTGCCAGCAGCTTAATGAGCGGGGGGTTCCTCAATGAGCAGTTCTTC. Together with reference TRBV7-2 and TRBJ2-1, the CDR3 gives the full variable domain: GAGVSQSPSNKVTEKGKDVELRCDPISGHTALYWYRQSLGQGLEFLIYFQGNSAPDKSGLPSDRFSAERTGGSVSTLTIQRTQQEDSAVYLCASSLMSGGFLNEQFFGPGTRLTVL.